A single sample gave rise to the 19 T cell receptor beta chains below, sequenced in a study of post-analysis software for immune sequencing data. Their specific antigens are unknown. The TCR beta cDNA libraries carried unique molecular identifiers. TCRdb passed the PCR reads through MiXCR, listing each CDR3 protein once. The repertoire includes hundreds of thousands of distinct CDR3 sequences, about 40% of them detected once, and approximately 4.6% sits in the top ten. Study-wide points: Four to six TRBV segments, including TRBV5-6, TRBV5-1 and TRBV20-1, were more frequent in patients than controls.

The source material was blood. The receptors were sampled from a girl aged 5 to 17 with multiple sclerosis.

This clonotype was seen at least ten times. The rearrangement joins TRBV4-1 to TRBJ2-1; TRBD2 matches at 9 bases. This CDR3 is built from 16 residues. The germline V gene encodes CDR1 MGHRA and CDR2 YSYEKL. Trimming removed 3 bases from V and 6 bases from J; junction bases left unmatched: 9. CDR3 DNA: TGCGCCAGCAGCCAGGGCGGGAGGGCCATCAGCAATGAGCAGTTCTTC. Its translation is CASSQGGRAISNEQFF.

The rearrangement joins TRBV4-2 to TRBJ1-5; weak D call: TRBD1 (5 bases). Deletions cut 0 bases from V and 5 bases from J, with 14 bases between. The germline gives CDR1 LGHNA, CDR2 YNFKEQ. The CDR3 is 16 amino acids. CDR3 nucleotides: TGTGCCAGCAGCCAAGAAGCCCCGGGGCCCGATCAGCCCCAGCATTTT. The encoded protein is CASSQEAPGPDQPQHF.

In its sample, this clonotype was seen many times. This rearrangement joins TRBV7-8 to TRBJ2-7; a possible D gene is TRBD1 (6 bases). The germline V gene encodes CDR1 SGHVS and CDR2 FQNEAQ. The germline V and J ends were trimmed by 5 bases and 2 bases, with 19 bases remaining between them. The CDR3 loop spans 16 amino acids. The CDR3 reads CASSRNVGALTYEQYF. The CDR3 region has the DNA TGTGCCAGCAGCCGGAATGTGGGGGCGCTTACCTACGAGCAGTACTTC.

This clonotype came up many times. V and J are TRBV7-9 and TRBJ1-1, with unresolved D. The CDR3 totals 13 residues. Germline lookup yields CDR1 SEHNR and CDR2 FQNEAQ (reference sequence). V was cut by 5 bases and J by 0 bases, with 7 bases left in between. The CDR3 bases are TGTGCCAGCAGCGGCATGATGAACACTGAAGCTTTCTTT. Translated, it gives CASSGMMNTEAFF.

The rearrangement uses TRBV3-1 and TRBJ1-2, with TRBD1 as a possible D gene (6 bases). CDR1 is LGHDT, CDR2 YNNKEL, per germline (reference sequence). V shed 0 bases and J shed 4 bases, with 18 bases lying between them. CDR3 length: 17 residues. As DNA, the CDR3 is TGTGCCAGCAGCCAAGATGGACGTGTCGGGGGGGCCTATGGCTACACCTTC. Encoded protein: CASSQDGRVGGAYGYTF.

V is TRBV24-1 and J is TRBJ1-2; 7 positions agree with TRBD1. From germline, CDR1 is KGHDR and CDR2 SFDVKD. V lost 0 bases, J lost 7 bases, and 10 bases stayed unmatched. The CDR3 has 16 amino acids. CDR3 sequence: CATSDLESAGGAGYTF. The CDR3 DNA is TGTGCCACCAGTGATTTGGAATCGGCAGGGGGTGCTGGCTACACCTTC.

This clonotype was observed at least ten times. The chain couples TRBV7-2 to TRBJ1-2, with D perhaps TRBD1 (6 bases). The germline V gene encodes CDR1 SGHTA and CDR2 FQGNSA. V dropped 5 bases and J dropped 7 bases, with 17 bases sitting between them. The CDR3 covers 14 residues. CDR3 nucleotide sequence: TGTGCCAGCAGCCCAGGGACGGCGGGGGCTGGCTACACCTTC. Its protein is CASSPGTAGAGYTF.

This clonotype was counted between two and nine times. V and J are TRBV20-1 and TRBJ1-1, with 7 positions matching TRBD1. CDR3 length: 16 residues. The junction had 15 bases not matched to a gene; V was cut back by 0 bases and J by 8 bases. Germline CDR1 DFQATT, CDR2 SNEGSKA (reference sequence). CDR3 in DNA: TGCAGTGCTAGAGATAGGAGGGGGCCCGGGATAGCCGAAGCTTTCTTT. Protein product: CSARDRRGPGIAEAFF.

This chain joins TRBV28 and TRBJ1-4, with TRBD1 as a possible D gene (5 bases). Germline values: CDR1 MDHEN, CDR2 SYDVKM. The CDR3 has 15 residues. The germline V and J ends were trimmed by 6 bases and 0 bases, with 11 bases remaining between them. The CDR3 nucleotides read TGTGCCAGCAGCTCGGCGGGGGCAACTAATGAAAAACTGTTTTTT. Its protein product is CASSSAGATNEKLFF.

Only a few counts were recorded for this clonotype. Sequence at one end of the junction differs from germline and may be a read error. This chain uses TRBV3-1 with TRBJ1-2, with 9 bases that match TRBD1. This CDR3 comprises 15 residues. Per the germline V gene, CDR1 is LGHDT and CDR2 is YNNKEL (reference sequence). In DNA, the CDR3 is TGTGCCGGCAGCCAAGCGCCGGACAGGGGCAATGGCTACACCTTC. It translates to CAGSQAPDRGNGYTF.

V gene TRBV4-2 combines with J gene TRBJ2-7; 8 bases match TRBD1. CDR3 length equals 17 residues. CDR1 is LGHNA, CDR2 YNFKEQ, per germline. V gave up 4 bases and J gave up 3 bases; unmatched junction bases: 14. CDR3 loop: CASSPSLGAGGYYEQYF. CDR3 nucleotide sequence: TGTGCCAGCAGCCCCTCTCTAGGGGCAGGGGGCTACTACGAGCAGTACTTC.

The CDR3 DNA follows: TGTGCCAGCAGTTTAGTAGGGCAGGGGGGCTCACCCCTCCACTTT. Protein product: CASSLVGQGGSPLHF. The chain links TRBV12-3 or TRBV12-4 to TRBJ1-6; 7 bases are a match to TRBD1. The V gene end was trimmed by 1 base and the J gene end by 10 bases; junction bases not matched to a gene: 7. The length of the CDR3 is 15 residues.

This sequence joins TRBV7-2 and TRBJ2-7; D could derive from TRBD1 or TRBD2 (5 bases each). This CDR3 spans 18 amino acids. In germline, CDR1 is SGHTA, CDR2 FQGNSA. V dropped 4 bases and J dropped 10 bases, with 32 bases sitting between them. This chain's CDR3 is CASSSSSGRALPRETQYF. The CDR3 DNA reads as TGTGCCAGCAGCTCCTCCTCGGGACGAGCGCTTCCAAGAGAAACCCAGTACTTC.

The chain has TRBV4-1 and TRBJ1-6; a weak D match, TRBD1 (5 bases). The CDR3 covers 15 residues. Germline V gene lookup returns CDR1 MGHRA and CDR2 YSYEKL. Trimming removed 3 bases at V and 3 bases at J, with 9 bases between. The CDR3 here is CASSHGASYNSPLHF. The DNA for the CDR3 is TGCGCCAGCAGCCACGGGGCCAGCTATAATTCACCCCTCCACTTT.

A note on this clonotype: The junction departs from the called germline gene at one end, perhaps through a read error. The chain employs TRBV7-2 and TRBJ2-1, with D perhaps TRBD1 or TRBD2 (5 bases each). Germline loops: CDR1 SGHTA, CDR2 FQGNSA. The CDR3 has 14 amino acids. The CDR3 region is CASSLGVGKNERFF. The CDR3 DNA sequence: TGTGCCAGCAGCTTGGGGGTCGGGAAAAATGAGCGGTTCTTC.

The CDR3 loop is CSAVRGGSRDEQFF. CDR3 DNA sequence: TGCAGTGCTGTCCGGGGCGGGAGTAGGGATGAGCAGTTCTTC. The chain carries TRBV20-1 and TRBJ2-1; 7 positions match TRBD2. Trimming took 5 bases from V and 8 from J; bases not matched to a gene: 12. There are 14 residues in the CDR3. The germline V gene has CDR1 DFQATT and CDR2 SNEGSKA (reference sequence).

As to this clonotype: A much larger clonotype is one base distant, so this may be a read error. The V call is TRBV5-1, the J call TRBJ2-1, with 8 bases aligning to TRBD2. The V segment lost 3 bases and the J segment 10 bases; nucleotides outside the gene matches: 9. This CDR3 has 14 residues. The germline gives CDR1 SGHRS, CDR2 YFSETQ. The chain's CDR3 is CASSWGSGEKEQFF. The CDR3, as DNA: TGCGCCAGCAGCTGGGGTAGCGGGGAGAAGGAGCAGTTCTTC.

This rearrangement joins TRBV4-1 to TRBJ1-5; 10 bases align to TRBD1. With 0 bases clipped from V and 7 bases from J, the junction kept 15 bases outside the gene matches. The CDR3 contains 19 residues. Per the germline V gene, CDR1 is MGHRA and CDR2 is YSYEKL. CDR3 sequence (DNA): TGCGCCAGCAGCCAAGACTCCGGGACAGGGGCGAGGACGCGCCAGCCCCAGCATTTT. It encodes CASSQDSGTGARTRQPQHF.

The chain links TRBV6-6 to TRBJ1-1; 7 nucleotides match TRBD1. CDR3 size: 13 residues. Trimming removed 6 bases from V and 7 bases from J; junction bases left unmatched: 8. The V gene's germline CDR1 is MNHNY and CDR2 SVGAGI (reference sequence). CDR3 residues: CASSQTGTDEAFF. The CDR3 DNA sequence: TGTGCCAGCAGCCAAACCGGGACAGATGAAGCTTTCTTT.